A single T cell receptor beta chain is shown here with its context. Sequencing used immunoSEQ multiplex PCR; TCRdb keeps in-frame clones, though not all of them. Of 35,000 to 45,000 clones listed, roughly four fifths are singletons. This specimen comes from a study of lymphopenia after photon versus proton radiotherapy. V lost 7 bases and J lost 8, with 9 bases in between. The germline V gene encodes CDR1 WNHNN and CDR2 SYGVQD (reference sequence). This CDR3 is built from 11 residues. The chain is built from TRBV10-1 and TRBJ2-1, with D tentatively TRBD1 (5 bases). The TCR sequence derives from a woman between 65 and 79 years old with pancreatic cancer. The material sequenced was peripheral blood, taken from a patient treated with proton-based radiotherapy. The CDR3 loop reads CASTQGHEQFF. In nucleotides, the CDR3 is TGCGCCAGCACCCAGGGCCATGAGCAGTTCTTC.